This T cell receptor beta chain is from a study of T cell responses to AZD1222 COVID-19 vaccine (dated by TCRdb to the early 2020s). In terms of the full investigation: Because spike-specific TCR depth and breadth did not differ between the two schedules, AZD1222 recipients who got a second dose at roughly 4 weeks were pooled with those who got a second dose at roughly 12 weeks. A total of under 250 trial participants underwent TCR sequencing, of whom about 200 had received two doses of AZD1222 and 26 had received two doses of the MenACWY control vaccine. Enrollment into the trials was organized by age into subgroups of 18-55, 56-69 and 70-plus years, and those subgroups contained approximately 150, 30 and 60 TCR-sequenced participants, respectively. General conclusions and limits of the study: After two AZD1222 doses, both the breadth and the depth of spike-specific TCRs were significantly higher than at day 0 and than in MenACWY recipients. The 56-69-year group was small, and its depth increase did not reach significance, likely because of low power. Participants were mostly white British, with more females than males. The authors suggested clonal diversity may have been underestimated. No day 14 peak-response samples were available, so repertoires were characterized only after the peak T cell response. Vaccine-associated CD4 TCRs spanned the whole spike protein, with dominant responses in regions 160-218 and 743-854. Epitopes outside the regions mutated in the B.1.351 and B.1.1.7 variants were reportedly recognized by nearly half of the unique spike-specific TCRs. Only a handful of AZD1222 recipients were SARS-CoV-2 seropositive at baseline, limiting conclusions about previously exposed vaccinees.

As for this clone: Which antigen it targets is not known. Base quality data are lacking; no much larger clone is found one base away.

From the cysteine up to the phenylalanine, the CDR3 has a length of 14 residues. Just the 42-base CDR3 DNA is kept, in frame starting at base 1. CDR1 LNHDA and CDR2 SQIVND are derived from the germline V gene (reference sequence). The trim is 5 bases for V and 7 bases for J, with a gap of 15 bases between the germline ends. The CDR3 regions of human TCRbeta chains were subjected to immunosequencing. Per the original workflow: TCRs in the repertoires were matched against a reference library of SARS-CoV-2-specific TCRs that had been generated with the MIRA antigen-specificity platform. Breadth meant the fraction of unique TCRs that were SARS-CoV-2-associated, whereas depth meant the fraction of total T cells that were SARS-CoV-2-associated. Using the MIRA data, each spike-specific TCR was mapped to the spike region that the TCR reacts to and placed in a CD4 or CD8 class. Log10-transformed breadth and depth values were compared by one-way ANOVA with Sidak's multiple comparisons tests. Here the immuneACCESS table is served through TCRdb, limited to in-frame sequences with V and J called. Missing clones are a known gap in these copies; in checked studies unresolved V genes cover under half, and the rest lacks a known reason. The DNA gave D and trimming, while V, J and clone size come from that table. Counted in this sample were fewer than 150,000 clones; 93% of them appeared once. Of the sample, about 0.86% is held by the ten largest clones.

The sample's time point label, in plain terms: baseline before first vaccination. The vaccinee samples were drawn from two UK trials, COV001 and COV002, one of which was a single-blind randomized controlled phase 2/3 trial testing AZD1222 (ChAdOx1 nCoV-19) in healthy adults. For TCRbeta chain sequencing, PBMC samples from trial participants were taken at day 0 and at day 28 after the second dose. Sample: peripheral blood, taken on day 0 of AZD1222 vaccination. The rearrangement joined TRBV19 to TRBJ2-1, with a tentative D call of TRBD1 or TRBD2, each matching 5 bases. The receptor was derived from an adult in good health. CDR3 reads: CASSPTARGNEQFF. The nucleotide sequence is TGTGCCAGTAGTCCGACAGCGAGGGGTAATGAGCAGTTCTTC.